The rows below give T cell receptor beta chains drawn from one sample of a study of OX40 agonist ivuxolimab in advanced cancers. Using immunoSEQ multiplex PCR, the repertoire was profiled, and TCRdb retains in-frame clones only, with some absent. The data contain around 95,000 clones, approximately 89% of them seen just once; the ten biggest clones take up roughly 0.15%. Sequenced material: CD4+ or CD8+ T cells sorted from blood, taken in a trial of the OX40 agonist ivuxolimab. Receptors were obtained from an adult with an advanced solid tumor such as melanoma, head and neck, liver or kidney cancer. Each CDR3 is given with its conserved first and last residue. The D gene is left open where the match is weak. Where a row states a size, it is once, few, many or the class of an expanded clone; other rows omit it.

J,size,V,D,DNA,CDR3
TRBJ1-1,-,TRBV19,TRBD1,TGTGCCAGTAGGACAGGGGGCACATTCATGAACACTGAAGCTTTCTTT,CASRTGGTFMNTEAFF
TRBJ1-5,-,TRBV19,-,TGTGCCAGTAACCCCGATACGACTTTCCCTCAGCCCCAGCATTTT,CASNPDTTFPQPQHF
TRBJ2-2,-,TRBV11-3,-,TGTGCCAGCTCTGAGAATCGAGGAACCGGGGAGCTGTTTTTT,CASSENRGTGELFF
TRBJ2-5,-,TRBV11-2,-,TGTGCCAGCAGCGCCCGGGACTTCGGGAGTAGAGGAGAGACCCAGTACTTC,CASSARDFGSRGETQYF
TRBJ2-6,-,TRBV11-2,-,TGTGCCAGCAGCGGGGGCTCTGGGGCCAACGTCCTGACTTTC,CASSGGSGANVLTF
TRBJ2-7,-,TRBV5-1,-,TGCGCCAGCAGCTTGGAGACCGGGCCCTCCTACGAGCAGTACTTC,CASSLETGPSYEQYF
TRBJ1-1,-,TRBV5-4,-,TGTGCCAGCAGCCCAAGTTTGGGCACTGAAGCTTTCTTT,CASSPSLGTEAFF
TRBJ2-1,-,TRBV2,-,TGTGCCAGCAGTAGGGTAAGAGCGGGCGGCCGGGAGTTCTTC,CASSRVRAGGREFF
TRBJ1-2,-,TRBV27,-,TGTGCCAGCAGTTTTAGAGTCGGTGGGACATATGGCTACACCTTC,CASSFRVGGTYGYTF
TRBJ2-5,-,TRBV5-1,-,TGCGCCAGCAGCTCCGCGGACTTTTGGTACCAAGAGACCCAGTACTTC,CASSSADFWYQETQYF
TRBJ2-1,once,TRBV5-1,-,TGCGCCAGCAGCATCGGCCCCAGGACATCACCTTACAATGAGCAGTTCTTC,CASSIGPRTSPYNEQFF
TRBJ2-7,-,TRBV7-8,-,TGTGCCAGCAGCCTCGGACACGGCCCCTACGAGCAGTACTTC,CASSLGHGPYEQYF
TRBJ2-7,-,TRBV5-4,TRBD1,TGTGCCAGCAGCCCTTGGGACAGGGCGGGGGAGCAGTACTTC,CASSPWDRAGEQYF
TRBJ1-3,-,TRBV9,-,TGTGCCAGCAGCTTGGGGGCGAGAAGCTCTGGAAACACCATATATTTT,CASSLGARSSGNTIYF
TRBJ2-1,-,TRBV29-1,-,TGCAGCGTTGAAGAGTTTAGTTACAATGAGCAGTTCTTC,CSVEEFSYNEQFF
TRBJ2-2,-,TRBV5-6,-,TGTGCCAGCAGCCTCTACCTAGTCGGGGAGCTGTTTTTT,CASSLYLVGELFF
TRBJ2-3,-,TRBV13,-,TGTGCCAGCAGCTTTGGGACAACAAGCACAGATACGCAGTATTTT,CASSFGTTSTDTQYF
TRBJ1-5,-,TRBV10-3,-,TGTGCCATCGGGGGGGGATTCAATCAGCCCCAGCATTTT,CAIGGGFNQPQHF
TRBJ2-7,-,TRBV6-5,-,TGTGCCAGCAGTGAGAGTAGAGGGGCATTCGAGCAGTACTTC,CASSESRGAFEQYF
TRBJ2-1,-,TRBV5-1,TRBD2,TGCGCCAGCAGCCCGACCCTGACAGGGCAGGCTAGCGGGGGGAATTACAATGAGCAGTTCTTC,CASSPTLTGQASGGNYNEQFF